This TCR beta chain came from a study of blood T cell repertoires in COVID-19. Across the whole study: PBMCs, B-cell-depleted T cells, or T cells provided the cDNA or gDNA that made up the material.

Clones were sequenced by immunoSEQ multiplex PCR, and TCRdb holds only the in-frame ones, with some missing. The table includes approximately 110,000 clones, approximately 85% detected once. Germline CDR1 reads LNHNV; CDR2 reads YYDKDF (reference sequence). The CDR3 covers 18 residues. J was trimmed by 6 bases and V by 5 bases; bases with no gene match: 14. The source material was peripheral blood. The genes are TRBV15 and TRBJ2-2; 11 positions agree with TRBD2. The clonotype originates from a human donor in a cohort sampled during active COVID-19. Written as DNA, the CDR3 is TGTGCCACCAGCCGGACCTTTTTAGCGGGAGGGATCCCCGGGGAGCTGTTTTTT. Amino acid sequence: CATSRTFLAGGIPGELFF.